The 28 T cell receptor beta chains presented below share a single source sample, sequenced in a study of OX40 agonist ivuxolimab in advanced cancers. Assay: immunoSEQ multiplex PCR; the TCRdb copy retains only in-frame clones and omits some. The sample holds approximately 98,000 clones, about 91% seen once. Sample: CD4+ or CD8+ T cells sorted from blood, taken in a trial of the OX40 agonist ivuxolimab. The receptors come from an adult with an advanced solid tumor such as melanoma, head and neck, liver or kidney cancer.

This chain joins TRBV11-1 and TRBJ2-7; TRBD2 agrees at 8 bases. Trimming took 2 bases from V and 6 from J; bases not matched to a gene: 12. Germline-derived CDR1 and CDR2 are SGHAT and FQDESV (reference sequence). The CDR3 runs 16 residues. CDR3: CASSLSDGGALREQYF. The CDR3 region has the DNA TGTGCCAGCAGCTTATCCGACGGGGGGGCGCTCCGCGAGCAGTACTTC.

This chain joins TRBV6-5 and TRBJ2-7; D is undetermined. This CDR3 comprises 15 residues. The ends were cut back, 0 bases at V and 2 bases at J, with 11 bases in the middle. Germline V lookup: CDR1 MNHEY, CDR2 SVGAGI. The CDR3 DNA is TGTGCCAGCAGTTACTCACGGGCGGATCCCTACGAGCAGTACTTC. It is translated as CASSYSRADPYEQYF.

This clone is a singleton in its sample. This rearrangement joins TRBV6-5 to TRBJ2-5; D unclear. The CDR3 is 15 amino acids. With 0 bases removed from V and 0 bases from J, the gap between germline ends came to 8 bases. The germline CDR1 and CDR2 sequences are MNHEY and SVGAGI. In DNA form, the CDR3 reads TGTGCCAGCAGTTACTCGAGGTATAACCAAGAGACCCAGTACTTC. Protein sequence: CASSYSRYNQETQYF.

The rearrangement uses TRBV29-1 and TRBJ2-7; D uncertain. Trimming removed 4 bases at V and 3 bases at J, with 16 bases between. CDR1 and CDR2 from the germline V gene are SQVTM and ANQGSEA. The CDR3 length is 14 residues. The CDR3 coding sequence is TGCAGCGTTGTCCTTACCGGCAGTTACTACGAGCAGTACTTC. Translation gives CSVVLTGSYYEQYF.

The rearrangement joins TRBV10-3 to TRBJ1-3; 10 nucleotides align to TRBD1. The CDR3 spans 15 residues. Trimming took 4 bases from V and 3 from J; bases not matched to a gene: 3. The germline V gene has CDR1 ENHRY and CDR2 SYGVKD. The CDR3 nucleotides are TGTGCCATCAGTGGACAGGGGGCGAATGGAAACACCATATATTTT. Encoded protein: CAISGQGANGNTIYF.

The rearrangement joins TRBV6-6 to TRBJ1-1; D remains unclear. With 3 bases removed from V and 11 bases from J, the gap between germline ends came to 13 bases. There are 12 residues in the CDR3. Germline V CDR1 and CDR2: MNHNY, SVGAGI (reference sequence). The CDR3, as DNA: TGTGCCAGCAGTTATAGGGTGACGGGGGCTTTCTTT. Amino acids: CASSYRVTGAFF.

There are a few counts of this clone. The chain carries TRBV14 and TRBJ1-1; 7 bases are a match to TRBD1. V was pared by 0 bases and J by 7 bases, with 14 bases of the junction left unmatched. This CDR3 spans 17 amino acids. Germline V gene data show CDR1 as SGHDN and CDR2 as FVKESK. CDR3 sequence (DNA): TGTGCCAGCAGCCAAGATAACAGGGGAGGCTTTTGGGGTGAAGCTTTCTTT. This encodes CASSQDNRGGFWGEAFF.

The chain combines TRBV5-4 with TRBJ1-1, with D perhaps TRBD1 (6 bases). CDR3 size: 15 residues. V dropped 4 bases and J dropped 1 base, with 14 bases sitting between them. Germline V CDR1 and CDR2: SGHNT, YYREEE (reference sequence). CDR3 in amino acids: CASSLTGNPNTEAFF. The CDR3 coding sequence is TGTGCCAGCAGCCTTACAGGGAACCCGAACACTGAAGCTTTCTTT.

The CDR3 protein is CSAQLQETQYF. The CDR3 DNA reads TGCAGTGCTCAACTGCAAGAGACCCAGTACTTC. This chain connects TRBV20-1 to TRBJ2-5; D unclear. Trimming took off 5 bases at V and 2 bases at J, with 6 bases between the two ends. The germline V gene has CDR1 DFQATT and CDR2 SNEGSKA (reference sequence). The CDR3 has 11 amino acids.

This clone was counted a few times. The rearrangement joins TRBV5-4 to TRBJ1-4; a weak D match, TRBD1 (6 bases). Germline V CDR1 and CDR2: SGHNT, YYREEE (reference sequence). V was cut by 4 bases and J by 8 bases, with 18 bases left in between. The CDR3 sequence is 15 residues long. CDR3 region: CASSMGGGGNEKLFF. CDR3 DNA: TGTGCCAGCAGCATGGGAGGGGGAGGAAACGAAAAACTGTTTTTT.

The chain couples TRBV6-1 to TRBJ1-5; 7 nucleotides align to TRBD1. The germline gives CDR1 MNHNS, CDR2 SASEGT. V lost 6 bases, J lost 14 bases, and 13 bases stayed unmatched. The CDR3 runs to 13 residues. The CDR3 region has the DNA TGTGCCAGCAGCGAAACCTATCAAACAGGGGAGCATTTT. As protein: CASSETYQTGEHF.

This rearrangement joins TRBV11-2 to TRBJ2-1; the match to TRBD2 covers 9 bases. Looked up from germline, CDR1 is SGHAT and CDR2 is FQNNGV. The CDR3 length is 13 residues. With V trimmed by 5 bases and J by 9 bases, 5 bases remained unmatched. CDR3 DNA sequence: TGTGCCAGCAGCCCGAGGCGGGAGGGTGAGCAGTTCTTC. Translating it yields CASSPRREGEQFF.

V gene TRBV5-1 combines with J gene TRBJ2-5; D unclear. This CDR3 has 14 amino acids. The V gene lost 1 base and the J gene lost 2 bases, with 9 bases spanning the gap. Germline assignment: CDR1 SGHRS and CDR2 YFSETQ. The CDR3 reads CASSLMPAQETQYF. CDR3 sequence (DNA): TGCGCCAGCAGCTTGATGCCAGCACAAGAGACCCAGTACTTC.

This chain links TRBV30 with TRBJ1-2; D possibly corresponds to TRBD1 (5 bases). The CDR3 covers 13 residues. Per germline, CDR1 GTSNPN and CDR2 SVGIG (reference sequence). Trimming took 3 bases from V and 9 from J, leaving 17 bases between them. DNA for the CDR3: TGTGCCTGGAGCGGCAGACGGGGGGAGAGCTACACCTTC. This translates into CAWSGRRGESYTF.

This clone was recorded a few times. This sequence joins TRBV14 and TRBJ2-1; 16 bases are a match to TRBD2. The trim removed 6 bases at V and 3 bases at J, leaving 11 bases unmatched. The CDR3 has 19 residues. Germline CDR1 reads SGHDN; CDR2 reads FVKESK. In DNA, the CDR3 is TGTGCCAGCAGGCCGGTGGGACTAGCGGGAGGGGGCCTCTACAATGAGCAGTTCTTC. Translated, it gives CASRPVGLAGGGLYNEQFF. The whole variable domain, remainder taken from reference TRBV14 and TRBJ2-1, is EAGVTQFPSHSVIEKGQTVTLRCDPISGHDNLYWYRRVMGKEIKFLLHFVKESKQDESGMPNNRFLAERTGGTYSTLKVQPAELEDSGVYFCASRPVGLAGGGLYNEQFFGPGTRLTVL.

CDR3 DNA: TGTGCCAGAAGCTTAGTGCAACCTGGCGGGATGGACACTGAAGCTTTCTTT. Its translation is CARSLVQPGGMDTEAFF. The chain couples TRBV7-5 to TRBJ1-1. TRBV7-5 is deemed a pseudogene. CDR3 length: 17 residues.

This chain's CDR3 is CASSPSGWPDTQYF. DNA for the CDR3: TGTGCCAGCAGTCCAAGTGGTTGGCCAGATACGCAGTATTTT. The chain uses TRBV28 and TRBJ2-3; D gene ambiguous. The CDR3 has 14 residues. The germline gives CDR1 MDHEN, CDR2 SYDVKM. The V end lost 5 bases, the J end lost 4 bases, and 13 bases lay between the germline ends. Together with reference TRBV28 and TRBJ2-3, the CDR3 gives the full variable domain: DVKVTQSSRYLVKRTGEKVFLECVQDMDHENMFWYRQDPGLGLRLIYFSYDVKMKEKGDIPEGYSVSREKKERFSLILESASTNQTSMYLCASSPSGWPDTQYFGPGTRLTVL.

The chain recombines TRBV5-1 with TRBJ1-6; D remains ambiguous. From germline, CDR1 is SGHRS and CDR2 YFSETQ. The germline V and J ends were trimmed by 2 bases and 7 bases, with 16 bases remaining between them. The CDR3 length is 16 residues. Here the CDR3 reads CASSFNRMELNSPLHF. CDR3 nucleotide sequence: TGCGCCAGCAGCTTCAACCGGATGGAGCTCAATTCACCCCTCCACTTT.

This chain uses TRBV30 with TRBJ1-3; D gene uncertain. Per germline, CDR1 GTSNPN and CDR2 SVGIG (reference sequence). V shed 2 bases and J shed 4 bases, with 3 bases lying between them. This CDR3 is 11 amino acids long. CDR3: CAWSTGNTIYF. The CDR3 DNA reads TGTGCCTGGAGTACAGGAAACACCATATATTTT.

The rearrangement links TRBV19 to TRBJ2-1; perhaps TRBD1 as D (6 bases). Germline V gene sequence: CDR1 LNHDA, CDR2 SQIVND (reference sequence). Trimming pared 3 bases from V and 7 bases from J, leaving 16 bases between. There are 15 residues in the CDR3. CDR3 protein: CASSILGATLNEQFF. DNA of the CDR3: TGTGCCAGTAGTATTTTGGGGGCCACTCTGAATGAGCAGTTCTTC. Based on the CDR3 plus reference TRBV19 and TRBJ2-1, the full variable domain is DGGITQSPKYLFRKEGQNVTLSCEQNLNHDAMYWYRQDPGQGLRLIYYSQIVNDFQKGDIAEGYSVSREKKESFPLTVTSAQKNPTAFYLCASSILGATLNEQFFGPGTRLTVL.

This clone was observed a single time. The chain is built from TRBV5-4 and TRBJ2-7; TRBD1 aligns across 8 bases. Germline values: CDR1 SGHNT, CDR2 YYREEE (reference sequence). This CDR3 comprises 16 residues. J was trimmed by 4 bases and V by 4 bases; bases with no gene match: 13. Here the CDR3 reads CASSRWGRGPGYEQYF. CDR3 sequence (DNA): TGTGCCAGCAGCCGGTGGGGCAGGGGGCCTGGGTACGAGCAGTACTTC. Looking up the rest from reference TRBV5-4 and TRBJ2-7 gives the full variable domain: ETGVTQSPTHLIKTRGQQVTLRCSSQSGHNTVSWYQQALGQGPQFIFQYYREEENGRGNFPPRFSGLQFPNYSSELNVNALELDDSALYLCASSRWGRGPGYEQYFGPGTRLTVT.

This chain joins TRBV2 and TRBJ2-7; the match to TRBD1 covers 9 bases. This CDR3 has 15 residues. The ends lost 8 bases at V and 1 base at J; junction bases unmatched: 9. CDR1 and CDR2 from the germline V gene are SNHLY and FYNNEI. The CDR3 DNA reads TGTGCCAGCCTAACCGGGACAGGGACTTCCTACGAGCAGTACTTC. It specifies CASLTGTGTSYEQYF.

This chain connects TRBV18 to TRBJ2-3; 9 bases map to TRBD2. V lost 9 bases, J lost 4 bases, and 8 bases stayed unmatched. This CDR3 has 14 amino acids. Per the germline V gene, CDR1 is KGHSH and CDR2 is LQKENI. The CDR3 loop reads CASFIAGEADTQYF. The CDR3 coding sequence is TGTGCCAGTTTTATAGCGGGAGAGGCAGATACGCAGTATTTT. The whole variable domain, filled in from reference TRBV18 and TRBJ2-3, reads NAGVMQNPRHLVRRRGQEARLRCSPMKGHSHVYWYRQLPEEGLKFMVYLQKENIIDESGMPKERFSAEFPKEGPSILRIQQVVRGDSAAYFCASFIAGEADTQYFGPGTRLTVL.

The chain is built from TRBV10-2 and TRBJ1-3; possibly TRBD1 for D (6 bases). The V and J ends lost 5 bases and 2 bases respectively, with 10 bases between them. CDR1 is WSHSY and CDR2 is SAAADI in the germline V gene. The CDR3 runs 14 residues. Here the CDR3 reads CASSPTGTGNTIYF. The CDR3 coding sequence is TGCGCCAGCAGTCCCACAGGGACTGGAAACACCATATATTTT.

The genes are TRBV11-2 and TRBJ1-6; 7 bases agree with TRBD1. The V and J ends lost 6 bases and 10 bases, in that order; junction bases with no gene match: 6. Germline CDR1 is SGHAT and CDR2 is FQNNGV. CDR3 length: 13 residues. CDR3 in amino acids: CASRTGLGSPLHF. The CDR3 DNA reads as TGTGCCAGCAGGACAGGGTTGGGGTCACCCCTCCACTTT.

This chain connects TRBV19 to TRBJ1-4; unclear D gene. The germline V gene encodes CDR1 LNHDA and CDR2 SQIVND (reference sequence). This CDR3 is 15 amino acids long. Trimming took off 5 bases at V and 0 bases at J, with 10 bases between the two ends. The CDR3: CASSPPGATNEKLFF. In nucleotides, the CDR3 is TGTGCCAGTAGTCCTCCGGGAGCAACTAATGAAAAACTGTTTTTT.

This chain uses TRBV7-3 with TRBJ1-2; a possible D gene is TRBD1 (5 bases). V was clipped by 3 bases and J by 2 bases, with 7 bases between them. The CDR3 covers 13 residues. The germline V gene encodes CDR1 SGHTA and CDR2 FQGTGA. The CDR3 coding sequence is TGTGCCAGCAGCTTTCGACAGAACTATGGCTACACCTTC. Protein: CASSFRQNYGYTF.

This chain links TRBV6-1 with TRBJ2-3, with 7 positions matching TRBD2. Germline lookup yields CDR1 MNHNS and CDR2 SASEGT. This CDR3 spans 17 amino acids. The junction had 10 bases not matched to a gene; V was cut back by 4 bases and J by 0 bases. The CDR3 reads CASSGGKTGGSTDTQYF. The DNA of the CDR3 is TGTGCCAGCAGTGGGGGAAAAACGGGGGGAAGCACAGATACGCAGTATTTT.